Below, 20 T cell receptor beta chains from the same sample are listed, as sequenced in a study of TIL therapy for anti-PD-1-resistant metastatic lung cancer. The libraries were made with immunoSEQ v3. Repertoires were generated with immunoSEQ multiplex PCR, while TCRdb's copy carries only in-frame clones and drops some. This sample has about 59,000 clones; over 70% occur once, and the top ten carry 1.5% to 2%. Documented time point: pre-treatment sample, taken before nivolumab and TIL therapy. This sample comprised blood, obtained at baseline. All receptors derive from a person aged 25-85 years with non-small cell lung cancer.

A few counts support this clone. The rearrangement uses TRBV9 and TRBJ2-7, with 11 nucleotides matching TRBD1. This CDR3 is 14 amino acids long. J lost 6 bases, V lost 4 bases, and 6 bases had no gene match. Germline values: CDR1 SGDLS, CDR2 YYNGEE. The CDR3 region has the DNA TGTGCCAGCAGCCCCCGGACAGGGGGCGGCGAGCAGTACTTC. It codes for CASSPRTGGGEQYF.

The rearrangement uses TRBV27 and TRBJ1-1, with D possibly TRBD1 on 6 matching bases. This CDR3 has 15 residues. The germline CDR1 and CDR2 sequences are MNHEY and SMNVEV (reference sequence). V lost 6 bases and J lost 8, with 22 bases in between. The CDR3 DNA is TGTGCCAGCAGAGGTACAGTAGGGTGGGGGCACGAAGCTTTCTTT. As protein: CASRGTVGWGHEAFF.

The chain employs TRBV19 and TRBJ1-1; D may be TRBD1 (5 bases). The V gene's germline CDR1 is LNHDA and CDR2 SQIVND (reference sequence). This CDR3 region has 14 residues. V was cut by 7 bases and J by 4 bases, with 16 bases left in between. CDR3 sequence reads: CASTAVGGSTEAFF. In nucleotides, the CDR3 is TGTGCCAGTACCGCCGTCGGGGGAAGCACTGAAGCTTTCTTT.

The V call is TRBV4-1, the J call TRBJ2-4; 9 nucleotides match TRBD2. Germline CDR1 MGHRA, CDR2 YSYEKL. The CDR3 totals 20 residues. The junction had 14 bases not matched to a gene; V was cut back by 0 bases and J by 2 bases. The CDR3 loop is CASSQDGSGSAEGTKNIQYF. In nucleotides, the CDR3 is TGCGCCAGCAGCCAAGACGGTAGCGGGAGTGCTGAGGGTACCAAAAACATTCAGTACTTC.

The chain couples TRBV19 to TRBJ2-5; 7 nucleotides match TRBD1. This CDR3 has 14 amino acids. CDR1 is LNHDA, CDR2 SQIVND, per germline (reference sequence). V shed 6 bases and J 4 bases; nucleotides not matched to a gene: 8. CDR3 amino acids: CASSQYRGGETQYF. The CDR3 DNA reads TGTGCCAGTAGCCAATACAGGGGTGGAGAGACCCAGTACTTC.

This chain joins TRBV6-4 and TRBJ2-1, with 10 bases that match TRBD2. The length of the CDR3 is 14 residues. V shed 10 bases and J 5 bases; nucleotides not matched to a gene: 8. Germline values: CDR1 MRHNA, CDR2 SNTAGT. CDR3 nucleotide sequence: TGTGCCACCCCAACTAGCGGGGCTAACAATGAGCAGTTCTTC. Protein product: CATPTSGANNEQFF.

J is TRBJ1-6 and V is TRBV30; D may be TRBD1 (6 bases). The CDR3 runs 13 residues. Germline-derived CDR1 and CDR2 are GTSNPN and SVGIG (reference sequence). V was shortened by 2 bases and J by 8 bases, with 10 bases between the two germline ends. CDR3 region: CAWSPQGYSPLHF. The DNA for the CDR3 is TGTGCCTGGAGTCCTCAGGGGTATTCACCCCTCCACTTT.

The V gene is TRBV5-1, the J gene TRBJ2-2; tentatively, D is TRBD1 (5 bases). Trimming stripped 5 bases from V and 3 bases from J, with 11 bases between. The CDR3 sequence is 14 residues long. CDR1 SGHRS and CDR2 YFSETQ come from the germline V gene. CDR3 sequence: CASRSDSYTGELFF. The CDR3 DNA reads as TGCGCCAGCAGATCCGACAGCTACACCGGGGAGCTGTTTTTT.

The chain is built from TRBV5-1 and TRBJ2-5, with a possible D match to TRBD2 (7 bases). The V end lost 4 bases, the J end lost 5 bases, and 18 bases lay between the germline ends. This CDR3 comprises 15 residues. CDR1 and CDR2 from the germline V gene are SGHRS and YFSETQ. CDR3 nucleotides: TGCGCCAGCAGCCTATCTGTAGGGGGGGACGAGACCCAGTACTTC. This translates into CASSLSVGGDETQYF. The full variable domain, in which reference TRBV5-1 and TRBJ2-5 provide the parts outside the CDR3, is KAGVTQTPRYLIKTRGQQVTLSCSPISGHRSVSWYQQTPGQGLQFLFEYFSETQRNKGNFPGRFSGRQFSNSRSEMNVSTLELGDSALYLCASSLSVGGDETQYFGPGTRLLVL.

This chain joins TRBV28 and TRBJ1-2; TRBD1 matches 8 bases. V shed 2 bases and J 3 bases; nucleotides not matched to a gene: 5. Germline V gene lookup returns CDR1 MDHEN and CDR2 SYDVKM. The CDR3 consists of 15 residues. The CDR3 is CASSLQGAQDYGYTF. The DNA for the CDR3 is TGTGCCAGCAGTTTACAGGGGGCGCAGGACTATGGCTACACCTTC.

CDR3 sequence: CASSIGTGGEQYF. The CDR3 DNA sequence: TGTGCCAGTAGTATAGGTACGGGGGGCGAGCAGTACTTC. The rearrangement joins TRBV19 to TRBJ2-7; 7 nucleotides match TRBD2. The CDR3 is 13 amino acids. The junction had 3 bases not matched to a gene; V was cut back by 1 base and J by 6 bases. CDR1 and CDR2 from the germline V gene are LNHDA and SQIVND (reference sequence).

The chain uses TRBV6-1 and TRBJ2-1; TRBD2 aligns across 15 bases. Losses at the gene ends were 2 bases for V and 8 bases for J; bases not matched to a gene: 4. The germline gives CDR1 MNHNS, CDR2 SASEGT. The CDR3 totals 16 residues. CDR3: CASSELGLAGGDEQFF. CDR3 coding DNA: TGTGCCAGCAGTGAATTGGGACTAGCGGGGGGCGATGAGCAGTTCTTC.

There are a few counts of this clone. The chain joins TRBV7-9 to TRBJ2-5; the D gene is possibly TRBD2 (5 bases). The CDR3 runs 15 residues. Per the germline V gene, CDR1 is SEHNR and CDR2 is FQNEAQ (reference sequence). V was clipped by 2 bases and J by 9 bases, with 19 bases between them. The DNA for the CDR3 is TGTGCCAGCAGCTTACCGCCGGGGTCCGGAGGTGCCCAGTACTTC. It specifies CASSLPPGSGGAQYF.

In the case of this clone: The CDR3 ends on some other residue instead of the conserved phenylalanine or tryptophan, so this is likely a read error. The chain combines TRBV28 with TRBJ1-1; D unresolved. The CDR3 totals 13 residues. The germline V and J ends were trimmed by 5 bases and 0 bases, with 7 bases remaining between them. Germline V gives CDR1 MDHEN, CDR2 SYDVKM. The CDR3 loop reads CASSPGMNTEAFS. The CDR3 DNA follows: TGTGCCAGCAGTCCGGGGATGAACACTGAAGCTTTCTCT.

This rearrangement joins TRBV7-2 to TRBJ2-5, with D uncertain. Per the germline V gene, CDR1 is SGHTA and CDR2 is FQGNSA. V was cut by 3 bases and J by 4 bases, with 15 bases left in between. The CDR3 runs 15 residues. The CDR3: CASSFLGLIGETQYF. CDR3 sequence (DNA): TGTGCCAGCAGCTTTCTAGGGTTGATAGGAGAGACCCAGTACTTC.

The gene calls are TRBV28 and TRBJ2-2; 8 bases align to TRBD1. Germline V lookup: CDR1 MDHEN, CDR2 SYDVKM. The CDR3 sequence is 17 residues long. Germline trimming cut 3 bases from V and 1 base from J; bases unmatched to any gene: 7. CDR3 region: CASSLYPGTGNTGELFF. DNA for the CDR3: TGTGCCAGCAGTTTGTATCCCGGGACAGGGAACACCGGGGAGCTGTTTTTT.

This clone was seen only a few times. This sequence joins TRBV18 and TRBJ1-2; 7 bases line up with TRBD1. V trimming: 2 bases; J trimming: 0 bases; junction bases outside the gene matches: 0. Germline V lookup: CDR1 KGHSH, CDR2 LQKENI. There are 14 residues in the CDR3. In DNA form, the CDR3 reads TGTGCCAGCTCACCAGGACAGGCTAACTATGGCTACACCTTC. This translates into CASSPGQANYGYTF. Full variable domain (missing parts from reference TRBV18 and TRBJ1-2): NAGVMQNPRHLVRRRGQEARLRCSPMKGHSHVYWYRQLPEEGLKFMVYLQKENIIDESGMPKERFSAEFPKEGPSILRIQQVVRGDSAAYFCASSPGQANYGYTFGSGTRLTVV.

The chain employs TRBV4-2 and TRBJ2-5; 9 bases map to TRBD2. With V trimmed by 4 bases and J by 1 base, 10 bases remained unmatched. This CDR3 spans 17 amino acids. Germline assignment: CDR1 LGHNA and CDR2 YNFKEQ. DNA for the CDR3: TGTGCCAGCAGCCGAAGGGCGAGCGGGGGGCTCCAAGAGACCCAGTACTTC. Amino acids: CASSRRASGGLQETQYF.

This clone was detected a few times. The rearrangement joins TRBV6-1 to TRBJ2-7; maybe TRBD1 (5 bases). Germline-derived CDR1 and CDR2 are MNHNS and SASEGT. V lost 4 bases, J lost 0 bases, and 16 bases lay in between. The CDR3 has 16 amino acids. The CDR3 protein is CASSGGDSQSSYEQYF. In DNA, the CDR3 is TGTGCCAGCAGTGGTGGTGACAGTCAAAGCTCCTACGAGCAGTACTTC.

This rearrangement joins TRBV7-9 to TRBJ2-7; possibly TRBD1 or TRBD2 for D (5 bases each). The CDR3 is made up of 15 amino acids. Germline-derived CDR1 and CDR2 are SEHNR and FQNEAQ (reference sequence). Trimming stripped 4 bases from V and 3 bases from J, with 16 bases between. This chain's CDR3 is CASSSRDQESYEQYF. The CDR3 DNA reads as TGTGCCAGCAGCTCCCGGGACCAGGAAAGCTACGAGCAGTACTTC.